The 26 T cell receptor beta chains given below trace back to one sample, sequenced in a study of early T cells in non-severe SARS-CoV-2 infection. TCRdb independently ran MiXCR on the 5' RACE reads; one entry per CDR3 protein. Among some 89,000 distinct CDR3 sequences listed, 9.5% to 12% were seen once. Here the sequenced sample was whole blood, taken at baseline. These receptors all come from an adult who was a healthcare worker with PCR-confirmed SARS-CoV-2 infection or an uninfected control (not recorded which).

The chain recombines TRBV24-1 with TRBJ2-7; D remains ambiguous. The germline V gene has CDR1 KGHDR and CDR2 SFDVKD. CDR3 length equals 16 residues. The V end was cut by 3 bases, the J end by 5 bases, with 19 bases between. The CDR3 protein is CATSDVRPSGRHEQYF. The CDR3 DNA reads TGTGCCACCAGTGATGTTCGGCCTTCCGGGCGCCACGAGCAGTACTTC.

The rearrangement links TRBV10-1 to TRBJ2-1; D gene uncertain. Germline V lookup: CDR1 WNHNN, CDR2 SYGVQD (reference sequence). CDR3 length: 14 amino acids. V gave up 4 bases and J gave up 0 bases, with 7 bases separating them. CDR3 region: CASSVESSYNEQFF. In DNA, the CDR3 is TGCGCCAGCAGTGTCGAAAGCTCCTACAATGAGCAGTTCTTC.

The rearrangement joins TRBV19 to TRBJ1-1; tentatively, D is TRBD1 (5 bases). The CDR3 is made up of 13 amino acids. V lost 6 bases, J lost 9 bases, and 17 bases lay in between. Germline V lookup: CDR1 LNHDA, CDR2 SQIVND (reference sequence). CDR3 sequence reads: CASRSPITGQAFF. The CDR3 DNA sequence: TGTGCCAGTAGATCCCCCATCACGGGGCAAGCTTTCTTT.

Only a few counts were recorded for this clonotype. The V and J genes are TRBV20-1 and TRBJ2-3; no clear D gene. V lost 5 bases to trimming and J lost 0 bases, with 24 bases between them. This CDR3 comprises 18 residues. Looked up from germline, CDR1 is DFQATT and CDR2 is SNEGSKA (reference sequence). The DNA for the CDR3 is TGCAGTGCTCACCCTACTGCAGACGACGGGCCCAGCACAGATACGCAGTATTTT. As protein: CSAHPTADDGPSTDTQYF.

The rearrangement links TRBV20-1 to TRBJ2-1, with unresolved D. Germline-derived CDR1 and CDR2 are DFQATT and SNEGSKA (reference sequence). The CDR3 loop spans 14 amino acids. The V gene lost 4 bases and the J gene lost 9 bases, with 19 bases spanning the gap. CDR3: CSAMVEVQSPEQFF. CDR3 nucleotide sequence: TGCAGTGCTATGGTCGAGGTACAGTCGCCTGAGCAGTTCTTC.

This clonotype showed up many times. This chain links TRBV20-1 with TRBJ1-1; D remains ambiguous. This CDR3 has 11 residues. Germline values: CDR1 DFQATT, CDR2 SNEGSKA (reference sequence). The CDR3 spells CSGDNIAEAFF. The CDR3 DNA is TGCAGCGGGGATAATATCGCTGAAGCTTTCTTT.

V is TRBV20-1 and J is TRBJ2-5, with 12 bases that match TRBD2. The CDR3 totals 14 residues. CDR1 and CDR2 from the germline V gene are DFQATT and SNEGSKA (reference sequence). Losses at the gene ends were 4 bases for V and 6 bases for J; bases not matched to a gene: 6. CDR3 nucleotide sequence: TGCAGTGCTACGCTAGCGGGAGGGGCTAAGACCCAGTACTTC. Translation gives CSATLAGGAKTQYF.

This clonotype was seen at least ten times. The gene calls are TRBV7-9 and TRBJ2-7, with D possibly being TRBD1 or TRBD2 (5 bases each). The CDR3 spans 13 residues. Trimming removed 6 bases at V and 6 bases at J, with 15 bases between. Per the germline V gene, CDR1 is SEHNR and CDR2 is FQNEAQ (reference sequence). CDR3 coding DNA: TGTGCCAGCAGGAGGGACGGCGGTTCCGAGCAGTACTTC. Translating it yields CASRRDGGSEQYF.

The chain employs TRBV5-4 and TRBJ1-1, with TRBD1 identical over 7 bases. The ends lost 4 bases at V and 7 bases at J; junction bases unmatched: 7. Germline CDR1 reads SGHNT; CDR2 reads YYREEE (reference sequence). The CDR3 totals 13 residues. CDR3 loop: CASSRTGQNEAFF. The CDR3 bases are TGTGCCAGCAGCAGGACAGGTCAGAATGAAGCTTTCTTT.

This chain links TRBV10-3 with TRBJ2-7; 7 positions agree with TRBD1. The CDR3 sequence is 13 residues long. The germline gives CDR1 ENHRY, CDR2 SYGVKD. V lost 3 bases to trimming and J lost 3 bases; unmatched junction nucleotides: 2. CDR3 amino acids: CAISDRGNYEQYF. The CDR3 region has the DNA TGTGCCATCAGTGACAGGGGGAACTACGAGCAGTACTTC.

The V and J genes are TRBV3-1 and TRBJ2-3, with 12 nucleotides matching TRBD2. CDR1 and CDR2 (germline): LGHDT, YNNKEL (reference sequence). The CDR3 contains 15 residues. The junction had 2 bases not matched to a gene; V was cut back by 2 bases and J by 5 bases. CDR3 residues: CASSQLAGGGDTQYF. For the CDR3, the DNA is TGTGCCAGCAGCCAACTAGCGGGGGGGGGAGATACGCAGTATTTT.

The chain carries TRBV5-6 and TRBJ2-3; 8 nucleotides agree with TRBD2. CDR3 size: 16 residues. Germline values: CDR1 SGHDT, CDR2 YYEEEE. Losses at the gene ends were 0 bases for V and 2 bases for J; bases not matched to a gene: 5. The CDR3, as DNA: TGTGCCAGCAGCTTGGAACGGGGGGGATACACAGATACGCAGTATTTT. This codes for CASSLERGGYTDTQYF.

This clonotype was found a few times. The chain joins TRBV20-1 to TRBJ1-2; D is possibly TRBD1 (6 bases). V was pared by 1 base and J by 5 bases, with 20 bases between. The germline V gene has CDR1 DFQATT and CDR2 SNEGSKA (reference sequence). The CDR3 is 16 amino acids. In DNA, the CDR3 is TGCAGTGCTAGAGGAACAGGGACAAGTCAGAGATATGGCTACACCTTC. It codes for CSARGTGTSQRYGYTF.

The chain employs TRBV30 and TRBJ1-1; D is ambiguous. V was pared by 0 bases and J by 6 bases, with 14 bases between. In germline, CDR1 is GTSNPN, CDR2 SVGIG (reference sequence). The CDR3 extends over 14 amino acids. This CDR3 is CAWSVQTYVAEAFF. CDR3 coding DNA: TGTGCCTGGAGTGTACAAACTTACGTGGCTGAAGCTTTCTTT.

This chain connects TRBV19 to TRBJ2-7; D tentatively fits TRBD1 or TRBD2 (5 bases each). V lost 3 bases to trimming and J lost 2 bases, with 11 bases between them. This CDR3 contains 14 residues. CDR1 is LNHDA and CDR2 is SQIVND in the germline V gene (reference sequence). CDR3 DNA sequence: TGTGCCAGTAGTATCTCCGGGACCACCTACGAGCAGTACTTC. It specifies CASSISGTTYEQYF.

This clonotype was detected ten times or more. The genes are TRBV19 and TRBJ2-3; D might be TRBD1 (5 bases). The ends were cut back, 2 bases at V and 1 base at J, with 10 bases in the middle. Germline assignment: CDR1 LNHDA and CDR2 SQIVND (reference sequence). This CDR3 has 15 residues. CDR3 DNA: TGTGCCAGTAGTATACAGGGATCAGGCACAGATACGCAGTATTTT. Residues: CASSIQGSGTDTQYF.

There are a few counts of this clonotype. V gene TRBV27 combines with J gene TRBJ2-3; no reliable D call. Trimming removed 6 bases at V and 2 bases at J, with 18 bases between. Germline assignment: CDR1 MNHEY and CDR2 SMNVEV (reference sequence). This CDR3 has 16 residues. The CDR3 sequence: CASSPDAGPVTDTQYF. CDR3 coding DNA: TGTGCCAGCAGCCCTGACGCCGGACCCGTCACAGATACGCAGTATTTT.

The genes are TRBV7-2 and TRBJ2-3, with 9 bases that match TRBD1. Germline CDR1 and CDR2: SGHTA and FQGNSA. With 6 bases clipped from V and 5 bases from J, the junction kept 9 bases outside the gene matches. There are 15 residues in the CDR3. CDR3 loop: CASRDPRTGEDTQYF. As DNA, the CDR3 is TGTGCCAGCAGGGATCCTAGGACAGGGGAAGATACGCAGTATTTT.

This clonotype was seen more than once but under ten times. The chain uses TRBV4-1 and TRBJ2-1; D is uncertain. The ends were cut back, 4 bases at V and 0 bases at J, with 10 bases in the middle. The CDR3 is 15 amino acids. The germline CDR1 and CDR2 sequences are MGHRA and YSYEKL. The CDR3 nucleotides read TGCGCCAGCAGCCCAGACAAGAGCTCCTACAATGAGCAGTTCTTC. This gives the protein CASSPDKSSYNEQFF.

This clonotype was counted only a few times. The V call is TRBV7-9, the J call TRBJ2-2; D perhaps matches TRBD2 (7 bases). Germline V gives CDR1 SEHNR, CDR2 FQNEAQ (reference sequence). Trimming took off 7 bases at V and 6 bases at J, with 24 bases between the two ends. The CDR3 has 17 amino acids. In DNA, the CDR3 is TGTGCCAGCATTAGGTGGACAGCGGGGCCTCTCGCCGGGGAGCTGTTTTTT. This encodes CASIRWTAGPLAGELFF.

This chain uses TRBV5-1 with TRBJ2-7, with 9 nucleotides matching TRBD1. CDR1 and CDR2 (germline): SGHRS, YFSETQ. Germline trimming cut 0 bases from V and 3 bases from J; bases unmatched to any gene: 7. The CDR3 extends over 16 amino acids. CDR3 in DNA: TGCGCCAGCAGCTTGGTACAGGGGGCCCCTATCTACGAGCAGTACTTC. Its protein is CASSLVQGAPIYEQYF.

There are a few counts of this clonotype. The rearrangement joins TRBV20-1 to TRBJ2-3; D not certain. This CDR3 is 15 amino acids long. Germline V gene data show CDR1 as DFQATT and CDR2 as SNEGSKA (reference sequence). The V and J ends lost 3 bases and 2 bases respectively, with 15 bases between them. CDR3 loop: CSASRVPGDTDTQYF. CDR3 DNA: TGCAGTGCTAGCCGGGTTCCTGGGGACACAGATACGCAGTATTTT.

Only a few counts were recorded for this clonotype. The rearrangement uses TRBV2 and TRBJ1-2, with D possibly matching TRBD1 (5 bases). CDR3 size: 15 residues. V was trimmed by 2 bases and J by 4 bases, leaving 14 bases between them. Germline CDR1 and CDR2: SNHLY and FYNNEI. In DNA form, the CDR3 reads TGTGCCAGCAGTGAATCCCGGACACTTATCTATGGCTACACCTTC. This sequence encodes CASSESRTLIYGYTF.

In this sample, this clonotype turned up a few times. The V and J genes are TRBV5-1 and TRBJ2-2; D not certain. V was pared by 0 bases and J by 5 bases, with 5 bases between. Germline CDR1 is SGHRS and CDR2 is YFSETQ. The length of the CDR3 is 13 residues. The CDR3 DNA reads TGCGCCAGCAGCTTGGCTGCAACCGGGGAGCTGTTTTTT. Protein product: CASSLAATGELFF.

This clonotype was seen many times. J is TRBJ2-7 and V is TRBV28, with 8 nucleotides matching TRBD1. The V gene end was trimmed by 3 bases and the J gene end by 1 base; junction bases not matched to a gene: 5. The CDR3 runs 15 residues. The germline V gene has CDR1 MDHEN and CDR2 SYDVKM. As DNA, the CDR3 is TGTGCCAGCAGTTTGTCCCGACAGGGGTCCTACGAGCAGTACTTC. This gives the protein CASSLSRQGSYEQYF.

This clonotype was observed at least ten times. This sequence joins TRBV12-3 or TRBV12-4 and TRBJ2-3; no reliable D call. V gave up 1 base and J gave up 2 bases, with 10 bases separating them. CDR3 length: 15 residues. CDR3 in amino acids: CASSLVPLNTDTQYF. CDR3 nucleotides: TGTGCCAGCAGTTTAGTTCCATTGAACACAGATACGCAGTATTTT.